The 6 T cell receptor beta chains below all came from one sample that was sequenced in a study of cytomegalovirus exposure and HLA in healthy donors. The primer mix had 60 Vbeta and 13 Jbeta primers. Assay used: immunoSEQ multiplex PCR; TCRdb lists only in-frame clones, some missing. The sample yields roughly 250,000 clones, 84% seen once. The material sequenced was PBMCs. These receptors were collected from a woman aged 40 to 55 in good health and CMV-seropositive.

Only a few counts were recorded for this clone. This chain links TRBV27 with TRBJ2-3; 8 bases fit TRBD2. Trimming cost V 1 base and J 0 bases; bases outside gene matches: 12. The CDR3 sequence is 19 residues long. The germline V gene has CDR1 MNHEY and CDR2 SMNVEV (reference sequence). The CDR3 sequence is CASSLLSGLLAVSTDTQYF. Here the CDR3 DNA reads TGTGCCAGCAGTTTATTGTCCGGATTACTAGCGGTTAGCACAGATACGCAGTATTTT.

The rearrangement uses TRBV4-1 and TRBJ2-7, with 7 nucleotides matching TRBD1. The V segment lost 7 bases and the J segment 0 bases; nucleotides outside the gene matches: 6. Germline V gene lookup returns CDR1 MGHRA and CDR2 YSYEKL. This CDR3 has 14 amino acids. The CDR3 DNA reads as TGCGCCAGCAAGGTGGACAGGAGCTCCTACGAGCAGTACTTC. It codes for CASKVDRSSYEQYF.

The chain links TRBV11-2 to TRBJ2-1; 8 nucleotides agree with TRBD2. CDR3 length: 15 residues. CDR1 is SGHAT, CDR2 FQNNGV, per germline. Unmatched junction bases numbered 7, after V lost 0 bases and J lost 9 bases. The CDR3 loop is CASSLETSVLSEQFF. CDR3 in DNA: TGTGCCAGCAGCTTAGAGACTAGCGTGTTGAGTGAGCAGTTCTTC.

This rearrangement joins TRBV18 to TRBJ2-7, with a tentative D call TRBD2 (6 bases). Germline lookup yields CDR1 KGHSH and CDR2 LQKENI. CDR3 length: 17 residues. V was shortened by 2 bases and J by 0 bases, with 17 bases between the two germline ends. CDR3 region: CASSPESSGVISYEQYF. CDR3 in DNA: TGTGCCAGCTCACCAGAATCATCGGGGGTCATCTCCTACGAGCAGTACTTC.

Notes on this clone: It is unclear where the CDR3 begins or ends on the DNA, so no DNA is shown, and the CDR3 is as TCRdb lists it. The chain carries TRBV12-1 and TRBJ1-5; the table's TRBD1 call for D was not verified on the DNA. TRBV12-1 is noted as a pseudogene. Including both end residues, the CDR3 is 16 amino acids long. CDR3 loop: CASSFRFGQGNQPQHF.

This sequence joins TRBV2 and TRBJ1-2; 8 bases are shared with TRBD1. V dropped 3 bases and J dropped 5; count of bases not matched to a gene: 5. Per the germline V gene, CDR1 is SNHLY and CDR2 is FYNNEI. The CDR3 is made up of 14 amino acids. In nucleotides, the CDR3 is TGTGCCAGCAGTGAGAATAGACAGGGGTATGGCTACACCTTC. Residues: CASSENRQGYGYTF.